This TCR beta chain comes out of a study of T cell repertoires in cytomegalovirus infection (dated by TCRdb to between 2018 and 2021). Context from the whole study: Alongside well-studied HLA-B-restricted epitopes, the peptide stimulations were aimed at recently identified HLA-C-restricted CMV epitopes, whose presentation resists viral immunomodulation. Donor HLA type was relevant to the analysis, because carriage of CMV infection together with the matching HLA type was indicated by public TCR beta signatures.

The treatment or condition label of this sample denotes: in vitro stimulation with specific CMV peptide epitopes to enrich CMV-specific T cells. The investigation overall reported the following: In both this cohort and an independent cohort of 350 or so donors, the cumulative frequency of public TCR beta family members distinguished carriers of CMV infection plus the relevant HLA type. In the ex vivo response, HLA-C-restricted CMV-specific TCR beta clonotypes were dominant, and in two of eight donors the single most frequent clonotype came from this HLA-C-restricted group.

Instrument used: Illumina HiSeq 1500. TCRdb took the public reads, trimmed them with fastp at Q25, ran MiXCR for clone calling and kept in-frame beta chains. Records with the same CDR3 protein are collapsed into one entry carrying the most frequent genes and DNA. For this sample there are hundreds of thousands of distinct CDR3 sequences; around a third appear just once. Together, the top ten hold more than 13% of the sample. A remark on this clonotype: Its specific antigen is unknown. The sample holds no much larger clone one base away, and base qualities are not on file.

V is clipped by 3 bases and J by 3 bases, and the sequence between their germline boundaries is 8 bases long. The CDR3, from cysteine to phenylalanine, totals 13 residues. Of all the DNA, just the CDR3 is kept, 39 bases in frame from base 1. Per the germline V gene (reference sequence), MNHEY is the CDR1 and SMNVEV is the CDR2. The origin of this receptor is a human donor in good health (CMV status not recorded). Some clones in this sample may be carry-over from other donors' samples. The starting material was cultured CD8+ T cells from PBMCs, obtained from culture after CMV antigen stimulation. This chain is built from TRBV27 and TRBJ1-2; the D gene remains uncertain. CDR3 reads: CASSFSDHYGYTF. At the DNA level, the sequence is TGTGCCAGCAGTTTTTCAGATCACTATGGCTACACCTTC.